The present T cell receptor (beta chain) was sequenced within a study of shared clonotypes between healthy human individuals (dated by TCRdb to 2019 to 2021). The study in broad terms: A couple of women and a few men aged 18 to 49 years were included in the cohort. For each donor, CD4 naive and CD4 memory were each given three plates, CD8 naive was given two plates, and CD8 memory was given one plate. Different laboratories and diverse techniques were used to prepare libraries and sequence TCR repertoires, to increase sequencing depth and limit assay-specific biases. To estimate repertoire size and how much clonotypes are shared between individuals, the study performed deep sequencing of blood TCR repertoires from five healthy adults. Each donor's leukapheresis produced roughly between about 0.9 and 9.5 billion PBMCs. Points the paper makes about the study in general: Based on pairwise subsampling, the degree of clonotype sharing among donors was expected to be affected by sequencing depth. The genetic and exposure-history diversity represented was limited by the small number of donors. Incomplete sequencing was indicated by rarefaction of sorted-subset datasets, despite the large sequencing depth. Approximately 5% of naive CD4, 3.5% of naive CD8, 2.3% of memory CD4, and 0.4% of memory CD8 clonotypes were shared across a few donors. Sampling was restricted to blood, and TCR repertoires in tissue are likely to differ from TCR repertoires in blood. Naive subsets generally had larger estimated clonotype richness than memory subsets. Compared with non-shared clonotypes, the clonotypes found in all four sorted-subset donors had higher generation probabilities.

CD8 naive samples were CD45RO-negative cells positively selected for CCR7, giving a CD45RA+CCR7+ population that excluded TemRA cells. The donors were healthy, HIV-negative adults who had no recently reported acute infections or vaccinations. All donors were Caucasian adults living in Nashville, Tennessee, USA. Blood was obtained by leukapheresis, after which PBMCs were separated by Ficoll-Histopaque density gradient centrifugation and cryopreserved in liquid nitrogen vapor phase. Analytical flow cytometry was used to check the purity and quantity of every magnetically sorted T cell population. Each sorted fraction had its genomic DNA isolated and then quantified by UV absorbance on a Nanodrop 2000c. As to this clone: Its binding antigen is unknown. It has no much larger one-base neighbor in the sample; base qualities were not kept.

Using the deep immunoSEQ assay, multiplex PCR amplified TCR CDR3 regions from genomic DNA. Genomic DNA extracted from each cell subset was distributed evenly over all wells of several immunoSEQ 96-well plates, and each plate served as one replicate. For sorted subsets, each replicate PCR was loaded with 200 to 250 ng genomic DNA, equivalent to 25,000 to 30,000 T cell genomes. Purified libraries were measured with a Qubit 3.0 fluorometer, size-checked on a Bioanalyzer 2100, and measured again with the KAPA Library Quantification kit. A separate single-read 150-cycle Illumina NextSeq 550 flow cell was used to sequence each immunoSEQ 96-well plate. On the study's bioinformatics: Because only junctional sequences without quality scores were contained in the immunoSEQ output, filtering matching that applied to full-length reads could not be performed. To assign V/J genes and CDR3, sequences were annotated using PyIR, a Python wrapper for IgBLAST v1.9, with IMGT germline references. Any read was removed if the V/J assignment was weak (E-value above 1e-6), the CDR3 was missing, or the read contained stop codons, out-of-frame junctions, or ambiguous translated residues. V3J clonotypes were defined as sequences sharing an identical inferred V gene, J gene, and CDR3 amino acid sequence. The percentage overlap between two repertoires was calculated by dividing the number of shared unique clonotypes by the size of the smaller repertoire. Repertoire richness was assessed with RTK rarefaction, the Chao1 estimator, and Recon v2.1 estimates of unobserved clonotypes. Generation probabilities were computed with OLGA for all TCRbeta clonotypes obtained by the gDNA method from a few donors. Imported from immuneACCESS, the table was reduced by TCRdb to in-frame sequences with V and J called. These copies leave out some clones; in studies compared against another copy, an unresolved V gene accounts for under half, and the cause of the remainder is not known. D and trimming come from the DNA, and the V and J calls and clone size come from that table. This sample has about 2.1 million clones in its table, and approximately 94% of those were observed once. About 1.8% of the sample comes from the top ten.

From V the trimming removes 2 bases and from J it removes 0 bases, while the gene matches leave 3 bases of the junction unaccounted for. The cysteine opens and the phenylalanine closes a CDR3 of 15 amino acids. Only the CDR3 region is kept as DNA, spanning 45 bases read in frame from base 1. The germline V gene sets CDR1 to SGHRS and CDR2 to YFSETQ. The clonotype was recovered from a young man in good health. Some clones in this sample may be carry-over from other donors' samples. Sequencing input: naive CD8+ T cells from PBMCs. The cell subset or site label, read with the paper, signifies: CD45RA+CCR7+. The chain uses TRBV5-1 and TRBJ2-7, and 9 junction bases match TRBD1. The DNA reads as follows: TGCGCCAGCAGCTTCGACAGGGGGACCTCCTACGAGCAGTACTTC. The resulting protein is CASSFDRGTSYEQYF.